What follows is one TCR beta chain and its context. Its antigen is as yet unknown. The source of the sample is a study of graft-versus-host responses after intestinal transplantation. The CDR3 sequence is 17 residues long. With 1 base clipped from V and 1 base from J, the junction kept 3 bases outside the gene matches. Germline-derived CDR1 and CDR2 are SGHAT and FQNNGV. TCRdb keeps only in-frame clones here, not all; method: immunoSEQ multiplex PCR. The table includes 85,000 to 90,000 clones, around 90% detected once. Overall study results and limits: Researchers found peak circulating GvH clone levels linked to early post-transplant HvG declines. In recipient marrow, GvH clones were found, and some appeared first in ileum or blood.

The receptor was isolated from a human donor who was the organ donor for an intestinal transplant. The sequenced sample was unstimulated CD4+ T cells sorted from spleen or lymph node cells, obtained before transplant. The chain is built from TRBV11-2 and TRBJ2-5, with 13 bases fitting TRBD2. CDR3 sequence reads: CASSLGGTSGAQETQYF. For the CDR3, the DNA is TGTGCCAGCAGCTTAGGGGGGACTAGCGGGGCCCAAGAGACCCAGTACTTC.